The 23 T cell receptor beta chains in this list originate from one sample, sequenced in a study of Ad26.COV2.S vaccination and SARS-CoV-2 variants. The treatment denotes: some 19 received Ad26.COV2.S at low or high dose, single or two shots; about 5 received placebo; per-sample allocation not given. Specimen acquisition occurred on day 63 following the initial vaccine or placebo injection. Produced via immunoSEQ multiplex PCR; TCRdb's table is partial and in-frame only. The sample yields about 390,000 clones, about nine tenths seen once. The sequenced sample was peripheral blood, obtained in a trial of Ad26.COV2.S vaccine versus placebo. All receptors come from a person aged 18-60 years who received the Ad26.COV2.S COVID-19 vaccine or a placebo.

This CDR3 is CASVWLPDREMNPGNTIYF. Here the CDR3 DNA reads TGTGCCAGCGTCTGGTTGCCAGACCGTGAGATGAACCCTGGAAACACCATATATTTT. This chain links TRBV2 with TRBJ1-3; D is unresolved. The germline V gene encodes CDR1 SNHLY and CDR2 FYNNEI. This CDR3 is built from 19 residues. V was pared by 8 bases and J by 2 bases, with 28 bases between.

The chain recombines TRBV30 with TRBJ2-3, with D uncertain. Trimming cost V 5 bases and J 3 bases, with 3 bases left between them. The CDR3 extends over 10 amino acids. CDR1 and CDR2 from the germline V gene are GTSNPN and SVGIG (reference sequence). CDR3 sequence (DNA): TGTGCCTGGGAGACAGATACGCAGTATTTT. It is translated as CAWETDTQYF.

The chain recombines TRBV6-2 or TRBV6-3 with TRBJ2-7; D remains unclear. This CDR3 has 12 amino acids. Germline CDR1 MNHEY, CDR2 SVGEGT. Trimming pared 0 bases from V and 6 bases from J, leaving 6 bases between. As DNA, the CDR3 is TGTGCCAGCAGTTACTCCTGGGGCGAGCAGTACTTC. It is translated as CASSYSWGEQYF.

For the CDR3, the DNA is TGTGCCAGCAGCTTACTAAGGTCCCCCGCTGAAGCTTTCTTT. It specifies CASSLLRSPAEAFF. The V and J genes are TRBV13 and TRBJ1-1; D not resolved. Trimming took off 2 bases at V and 6 bases at J, with 13 bases between the two ends. The CDR3 totals 14 residues. CDR1 is PRHDT, CDR2 FYEKMQ, per germline (reference sequence). The full variable domain, with the rest looked up from reference TRBV13 and TRBJ1-1, is AAGVIQSPRHLIKEKRETATLKCYPIPRHDTVYWYQQGPGQDPQFLISFYEKMQSDKGSIPDRFSAQQFSDYHSELNMSSLELGDSALYFCASSLLRSPAEAFFGQGTRLTVV.

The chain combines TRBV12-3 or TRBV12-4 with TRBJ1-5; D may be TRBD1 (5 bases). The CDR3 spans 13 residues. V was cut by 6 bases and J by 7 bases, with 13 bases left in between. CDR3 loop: CASRDSGAQPQHF. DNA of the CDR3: TGTGCCAGCAGAGACAGTGGGGCGCAGCCCCAGCATTTT.

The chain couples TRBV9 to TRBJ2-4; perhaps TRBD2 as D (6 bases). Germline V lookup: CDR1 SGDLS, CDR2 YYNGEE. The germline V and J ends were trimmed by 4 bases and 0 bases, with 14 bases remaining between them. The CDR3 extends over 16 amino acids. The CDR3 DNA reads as TGTGCCAGCAGCCCCCGGGACTCGCTAGCCAAAAACATTCAGTACTTC. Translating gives CASSPRDSLAKNIQYF.

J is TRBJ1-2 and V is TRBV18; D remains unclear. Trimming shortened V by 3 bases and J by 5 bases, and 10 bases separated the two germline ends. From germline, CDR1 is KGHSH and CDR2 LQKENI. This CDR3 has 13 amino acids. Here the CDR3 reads CASSPGGEYGYTF. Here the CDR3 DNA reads TGTGCCAGCTCACCGGGTGGGGAATATGGCTACACCTTC. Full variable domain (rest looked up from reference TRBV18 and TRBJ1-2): NAGVMQNPRHLVRRRGQEARLRCSPMKGHSHVYWYRQLPEEGLKFMVYLQKENIIDESGMPKERFSAEFPKEGPSILRIQQVVRGDSAAYFCASSPGGEYGYTFGSGTRLTVV.

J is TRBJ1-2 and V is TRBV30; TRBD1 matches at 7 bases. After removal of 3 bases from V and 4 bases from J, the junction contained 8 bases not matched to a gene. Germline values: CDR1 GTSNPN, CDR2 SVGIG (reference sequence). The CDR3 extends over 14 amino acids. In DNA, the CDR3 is TGTGCCTGGAGGCCGGGACAGCGCCTCTATGGCTACACCTTC. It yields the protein CAWRPGQRLYGYTF.

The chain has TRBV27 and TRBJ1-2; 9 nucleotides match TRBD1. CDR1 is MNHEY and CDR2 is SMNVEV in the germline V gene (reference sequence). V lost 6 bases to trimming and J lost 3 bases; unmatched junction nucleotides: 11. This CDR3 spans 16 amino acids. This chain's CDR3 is CASRTGTGLEDYGYTF. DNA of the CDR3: TGTGCCAGCAGGACCGGGACAGGGTTGGAAGACTATGGCTACACCTTC.

The CDR3 here is CASSLVQGNTEAFF. The CDR3, as DNA: TGTGCCAGCAGCTTAGTTCAGGGGAACACTGAAGCTTTCTTT. V and J are TRBV7-8 and TRBJ1-1, with D perhaps matching TRBD1 (5 bases). Trimming removed 1 base at V and 1 base at J, with 7 bases between. CDR1 is SGHVS and CDR2 is FQNEAQ in the germline V gene. The CDR3 consists of 14 residues.

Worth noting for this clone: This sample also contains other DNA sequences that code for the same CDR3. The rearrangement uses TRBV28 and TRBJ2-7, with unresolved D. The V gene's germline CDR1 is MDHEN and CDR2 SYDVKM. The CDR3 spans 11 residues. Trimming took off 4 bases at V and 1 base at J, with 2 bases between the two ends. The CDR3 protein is CASSSSYEQYF. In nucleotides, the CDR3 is TGTGCCAGCAGTTCTTCCTACGAGCAGTACTTC.

The CDR3 sequence: CASSPYTGDTQYF. In nucleotides, the CDR3 is TGTGCCAGCAGCCCATATACGGGGGATACGCAGTATTTT. The chain employs TRBV27 and TRBJ2-3, with TRBD2 as a possible D gene (5 bases). The length of the CDR3 is 13 residues. Germline V gene sequence: CDR1 MNHEY, CDR2 SMNVEV (reference sequence). The V and J ends lost 6 bases and 6 bases respectively, with 13 bases between them.

CDR3 sequence: CASSPGQYNSPLHF. In nucleotides, the CDR3 is TGTGCCAGCAGCCCCGGACAGTATAATTCACCCCTCCACTTT. The chain links TRBV7-2 to TRBJ1-6, with D perhaps TRBD1 (6 bases). Germline CDR1 and CDR2: SGHTA and FQGNSA. V gave up 5 bases and J gave up 4 bases, with 9 bases separating them. The CDR3 is 14 amino acids.

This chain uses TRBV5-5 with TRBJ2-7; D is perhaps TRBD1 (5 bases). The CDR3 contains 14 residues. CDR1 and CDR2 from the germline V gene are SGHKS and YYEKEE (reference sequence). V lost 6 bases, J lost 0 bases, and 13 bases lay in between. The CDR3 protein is CASNPTTGSYEQYF. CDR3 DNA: TGTGCCAGCAACCCTACAACAGGCTCCTACGAGCAGTACTTC. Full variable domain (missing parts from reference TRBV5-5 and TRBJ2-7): DAGVTQSPTHLIKTRGQQVTLRCSPISGHKSVSWYQQVLGQGPQFIFQYYEKEERGRGNFPDRFSARQFPNYSSELNVNALLLGDSALYLCASNPTTGSYEQYFGPGTRLTVT.

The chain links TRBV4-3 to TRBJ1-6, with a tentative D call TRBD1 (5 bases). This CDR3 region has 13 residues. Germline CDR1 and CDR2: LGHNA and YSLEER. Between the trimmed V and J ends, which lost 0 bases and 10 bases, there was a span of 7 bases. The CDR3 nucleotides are TGCGCCAGCAGCCAAGATGGGGCCTCACCCCTCCACTTT. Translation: CASSQDGASPLHF.

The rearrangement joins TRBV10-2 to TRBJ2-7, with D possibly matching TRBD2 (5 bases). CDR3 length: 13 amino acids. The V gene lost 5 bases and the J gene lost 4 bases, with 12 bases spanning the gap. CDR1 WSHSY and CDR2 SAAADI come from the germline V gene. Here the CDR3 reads CASSSGLGYEQYF. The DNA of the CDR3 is TGCGCCAGCAGTAGCGGACTCGGGTACGAGCAGTACTTC.

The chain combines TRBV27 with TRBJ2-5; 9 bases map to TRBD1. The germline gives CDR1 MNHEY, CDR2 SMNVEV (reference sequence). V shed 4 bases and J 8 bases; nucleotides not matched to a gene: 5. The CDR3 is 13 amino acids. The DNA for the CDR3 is TGTGCCAGCAGTTCGGGACAGGGCAGTACCCAGTACTTC. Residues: CASSSGQGSTQYF.

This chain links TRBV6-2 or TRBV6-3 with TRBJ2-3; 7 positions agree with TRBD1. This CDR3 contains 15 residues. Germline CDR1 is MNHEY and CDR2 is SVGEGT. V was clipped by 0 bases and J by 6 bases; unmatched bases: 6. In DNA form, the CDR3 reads TGTGCCAGCAGTTACTCAAGGGGGCGGGTGGATACGCAGTATTTT. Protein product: CASSYSRGRVDTQYF.

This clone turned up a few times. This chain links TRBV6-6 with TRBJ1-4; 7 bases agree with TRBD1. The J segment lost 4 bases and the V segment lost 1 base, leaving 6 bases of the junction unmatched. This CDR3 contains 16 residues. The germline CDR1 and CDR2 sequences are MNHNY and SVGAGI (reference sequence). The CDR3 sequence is CASSYFRTGGNEKLFF. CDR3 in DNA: TGTGCCAGCAGTTACTTTCGGACAGGCGGTAATGAAAAACTGTTTTTT.

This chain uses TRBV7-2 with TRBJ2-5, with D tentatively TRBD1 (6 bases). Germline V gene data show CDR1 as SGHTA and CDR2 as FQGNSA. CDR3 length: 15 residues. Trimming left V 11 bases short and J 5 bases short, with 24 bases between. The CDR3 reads CASRPRPGQLETQYF. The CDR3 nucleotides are TGTGCCTCCCGCCCCCGCCCCGGACAGTTGGAGACCCAGTACTTC.

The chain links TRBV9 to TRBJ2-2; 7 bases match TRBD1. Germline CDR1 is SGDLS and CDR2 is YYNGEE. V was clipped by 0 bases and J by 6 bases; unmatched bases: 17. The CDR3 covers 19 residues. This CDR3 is CASSVGDDRVKGKSGELFF. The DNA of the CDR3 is TGTGCCAGCAGCGTAGGGGACGACAGGGTAAAAGGGAAATCCGGGGAGCTGTTTTTT.

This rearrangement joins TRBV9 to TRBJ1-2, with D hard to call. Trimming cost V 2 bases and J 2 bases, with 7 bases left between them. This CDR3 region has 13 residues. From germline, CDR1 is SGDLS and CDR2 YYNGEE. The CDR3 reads CASSVGENYGYTF. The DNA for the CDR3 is TGTGCCAGCAGCGTGGGCGAAAACTATGGCTACACCTTC.

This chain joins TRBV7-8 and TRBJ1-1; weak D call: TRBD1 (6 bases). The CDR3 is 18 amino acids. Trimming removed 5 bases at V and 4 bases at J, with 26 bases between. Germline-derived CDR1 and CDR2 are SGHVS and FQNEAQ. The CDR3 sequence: CASSRYGSGGRSGTEAFF. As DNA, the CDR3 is TGTGCCAGCAGCCGATATGGGTCCGGGGGGCGGTCAGGCACTGAAGCTTTCTTT.